The 10 T cell receptor beta chains in this list originate from one sample, sequenced in a study of cytomegalovirus exposure and HLA in healthy donors. The PCR ran on 60 Vbeta and 13 Jbeta primers. Assay used: immunoSEQ multiplex PCR; TCRdb lists only in-frame clones, some missing. The sample has approximately 95,000 clones, less than 80% seen once. Sequencing was performed on PBMCs. These receptors were taken from a woman in her thirties or forties in good health and CMV-seropositive.

This clone was detected only once. The chain uses TRBV9 and TRBJ1-4; TRBD1 might be the D (5 bases). Germline loops: CDR1 SGDLS, CDR2 YYNGEE. V lost 3 bases to trimming and J lost 4 bases, with 10 bases between them. The CDR3 extends over 14 amino acids. The CDR3 sequence is CASSETAHNEKLFF. The DNA for the CDR3 is TGTGCCAGCAGCGAGACAGCGCATAATGAAAAACTGTTTTTT.

This clone came up a few times. The chain joins TRBV2 to TRBJ2-1; 8 bases fit TRBD1. Germline trimming cut 3 bases from V and 8 bases from J; bases unmatched to any gene: 6. CDR3 length: 14 residues. Germline-derived CDR1 and CDR2 are SNHLY and FYNNEI. CDR3 loop: CASSDRTGIDEQFF. The CDR3 nucleotides read TGTGCCAGCAGTGACCGGACAGGGATCGATGAGCAGTTCTTC.

V is TRBV5-1 and J is TRBJ2-4; 9 bases agree with TRBD1. V lost 4 bases and J lost 3; bases outside the gene matches: 20. This CDR3 has 20 amino acids. CDR1 is SGHRS, CDR2 YFSETQ, per germline. The CDR3 loop reads CASSLPTPGQGLVGKNIQYF. CDR3 nucleotide sequence: TGCGCCAGCAGCCTACCCACCCCGGGACAGGGTTTAGTTGGCAAAAACATTCAGTACTTC. Complete variable domain (other parts from reference TRBV5-1 and TRBJ2-4): KAGVTQTPRYLIKTRGQQVTLSCSPISGHRSVSWYQQTPGQGLQFLFEYFSETQRNKGNFPGRFSGRQFSNSRSEMNVSTLELGDSALYLCASSLPTPGQGLVGKNIQYFGAGTRLSVL.

The CDR3 DNA sequence: TGTGCCAGCAGTACCCACCTCCGCGGTCTGTCTAATGAAAAACTGTTTTTT. It is translated as CASSTHLRGLSNEKLFF. The V call is TRBV27, the J call TRBJ1-4; D is undetermined. Germline V gene data show CDR1 as MNHEY and CDR2 as SMNVEV (reference sequence). The CDR3 spans 17 residues. V lost 5 bases, J lost 3 bases, and 19 bases lay in between.

V and J are TRBV29-1 and TRBJ2-7; no clear D. The V gene lost 5 bases and the J gene lost 0 bases, with 5 bases spanning the gap. Germline lookup yields CDR1 SQVTM and CDR2 ANQGSEA. The CDR3 totals 11 residues. This chain's CDR3 is CSVSFSYEQYF. The CDR3, as DNA: TGCAGCGTTTCTTTCTCCTACGAGCAGTACTTC.

CDR3 in amino acids: CASSQRGQGPEQYF. In nucleotides, the CDR3 is TGCGCCAGCAGCCAAAGGGGACAGGGGCCCGAGCAGTACTTC. This chain connects TRBV5-1 to TRBJ2-5; 10 nucleotides align to TRBD1. The J call may not be correct, given that the DNA end is closer to TRBJ2-7. Germline-derived CDR1 and CDR2 are SGHRS and YFSETQ. The CDR3 consists of 14 residues.

The chain is built from TRBV6-5 and TRBJ2-7, with a weak D call TRBD1 (6 bases). CDR1 and CDR2 from the germline V gene are MNHEY and SVGAGI. The CDR3 has 13 residues. V was cut by 6 bases and J by 3 bases, with 12 bases left in between. The CDR3 loop is CASRQGQNYEQYF. CDR3 nucleotides: TGTGCCAGCAGACAAGGACAGAACTACGAGCAGTACTTC.

This clone was seen only a few times. The chain employs TRBV10-3 and TRBJ1-6; 7 bases line up with TRBD1. J was trimmed by 0 bases and V by 6 bases; bases with no gene match: 2. This CDR3 contains 15 residues. Germline CDR1 ENHRY, CDR2 SYGVKD. CDR3 protein: CAIRDRSSYNSPLHF. For the CDR3, the DNA is TGTGCCATCAGGGACAGGAGCTCCTATAATTCACCCCTCCACTTT.

The rearrangement joins TRBV4-1 to TRBJ1-1, with TRBD1 matching over 9 bases. Per the germline V gene, CDR1 is MGHRA and CDR2 is YSYEKL. The CDR3 extends over 15 amino acids. V shed 2 bases, J shed 11 bases, and the junction held 12 bases outside the gene matches. CDR3 in amino acids: CASSQSGQGTSGAFF. The CDR3 DNA is TGCGCCAGCAGCCAATCGGGACAGGGCACCTCGGGGGCTTTCTTT.

The chain carries TRBV5-1 and TRBJ2-6; D remains unclear. Germline CDR1 and CDR2: SGHRS and YFSETQ. CDR3 length equals 17 residues. Trimming took off 2 bases at V and 1 base at J, with 13 bases between the two ends. Here the CDR3 DNA reads TGCGCCAGCAGCTTTCTGACGGGTGGGTCTGGGGCCAACGTCCTGACTTTC. Protein sequence: CASSFLTGGSGANVLTF.